The present TCR beta chain was sequenced within a study of long-term antiretroviral therapy in people with HIV. Two or more post-ART PBMC samples, plus at least one pre-ART sample, were available for each donor. This was the immunoSEQ v3.0 assay at survey level. Produced via immunoSEQ multiplex PCR; TCRdb's table is partial and in-frame only. The data show tens of thousands of clones, 86% seen once. V was pared by 3 bases and J by 7 bases, with 7 bases of the junction left unmatched. The length of the CDR3 is 15 residues. Germline V lookup: CDR1 KGHSH, CDR2 LQKENI. As for this clone: Antigen: not known.

Study findings and constraints: It was not possible to obtain data on ART adherence, viral resistance or therapy changes. Collection of the blood took place between the mid-2000s and the late 2010s. The ART regimens in use then may have been less effective than current ones.

The chain carries TRBV18 and TRBJ2-1, with 9 bases aligning to TRBD1. This clonotype was sampled from a woman between 45 and 65 years old with HIV. The sample in question was unsorted PBMCs, obtained 1.2 years after starting antiretroviral therapy. CDR3 in DNA: TGTGCCAGCTCACCTGGGACAGGGATAGAAAATGAGCAGTTCTTC. Its translation is CASSPGTGIENEQFF.